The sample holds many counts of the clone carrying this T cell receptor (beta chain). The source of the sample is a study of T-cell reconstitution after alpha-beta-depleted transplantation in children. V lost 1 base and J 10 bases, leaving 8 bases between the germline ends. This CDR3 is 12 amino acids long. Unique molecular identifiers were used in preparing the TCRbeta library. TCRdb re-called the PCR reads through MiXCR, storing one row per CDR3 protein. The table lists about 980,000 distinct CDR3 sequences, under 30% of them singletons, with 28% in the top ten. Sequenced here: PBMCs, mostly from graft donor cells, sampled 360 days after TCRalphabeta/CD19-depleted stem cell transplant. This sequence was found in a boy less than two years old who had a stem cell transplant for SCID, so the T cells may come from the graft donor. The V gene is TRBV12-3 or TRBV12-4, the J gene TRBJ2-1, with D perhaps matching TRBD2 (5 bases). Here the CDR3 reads CASSLVRGEQFF. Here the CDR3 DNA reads TGTGCCAGCAGTTTAGTACGGGGAGAGCAGTTCTTC.